These 18 T cell receptor beta chains were all obtained from the same sample, sequenced in a study of blood T cell repertoires in COVID-19. Profiling relied on immunoSEQ multiplex PCR, and the TCRdb table lists in-frame clones only, not all of them. The data show about 180,000 clones, about 80% seen once. Sequencing was performed on peripheral blood. The source is a woman in her 70s with acute or convalescent COVID-19.

This clone was seen a handful of times. The chain combines TRBV7-2 with TRBJ2-7; 7 positions agree with TRBD1. The CDR3 is made up of 14 amino acids. The V and J ends lost 5 bases and 1 base, in that order; junction bases with no gene match: 5. Per germline, CDR1 SGHTA and CDR2 FQGNSA. The CDR3 region has the DNA TGTGCCAGCAGCCCCCGGGGACAGTCCTACGAGCAGTACTTC. Translation gives CASSPRGQSYEQYF.

The V gene is TRBV30, the J gene TRBJ1-2; 7 nucleotides align to TRBD1. V trimming: 3 bases; J trimming: 8 bases; junction bases outside the gene matches: 3. The CDR3 loop spans 11 amino acids. Germline V gene data show CDR1 as GTSNPN and CDR2 as SVGIG (reference sequence). This CDR3 is CAWRTGLGYTF. DNA of the CDR3: TGTGCCTGGAGGACAGGGCTCGGCTACACCTTC.

The rearrangement links TRBV7-8 to TRBJ1-1, with D possibly TRBD1 on 5 matching bases. V lost 0 bases and J 13 bases, leaving 15 bases between the germline ends. The germline V gene encodes CDR1 SGHVS and CDR2 FQNEAQ. The CDR3 contains 13 residues. The CDR3 sequence is CASSLAGSPQGFF. The CDR3 DNA reads as TGTGCCAGCAGCTTAGCGGGATCGCCCCAGGGTTTCTTT.

The chain joins TRBV5-4 to TRBJ2-5, with 14 bases aligning to TRBD2. The length of the CDR3 is 17 residues. The germline CDR1 and CDR2 sequences are SGHNT and YYREEE (reference sequence). J was trimmed by 5 bases and V by 0 bases; bases with no gene match: 6. CDR3: CASSLGPGLAGEETQYF. The CDR3 nucleotides read TGTGCCAGCAGCTTGGGTCCGGGACTAGCGGGAGAGGAGACCCAGTACTTC. Full variable domain (rest looked up from reference TRBV5-4 and TRBJ2-5): ETGVTQSPTHLIKTRGQQVTLRCSSQSGHNTVSWYQQALGQGPQFIFQYYREEENGRGNFPPRFSGLQFPNYSSELNVNALELDDSALYLCASSLGPGLAGEETQYFGPGTRLLVL.

This clone has just one count. This sequence joins TRBV7-2 and TRBJ2-5, with 7 bases matching TRBD2. CDR3 length: 16 amino acids. With 5 bases clipped from V and 5 bases from J, the junction kept 14 bases outside the gene matches. In germline, CDR1 is SGHTA, CDR2 FQGNSA. CDR3 amino acids: CASSPVTRGVGETQYF. The CDR3, as DNA: TGTGCCAGCAGCCCCGTAACCCGGGGGGTAGGTGAGACCCAGTACTTC.

This chain connects TRBV28 to TRBJ2-2, with 7 bases matching TRBD1. The J segment lost 4 bases and the V segment lost 6 bases, leaving 11 bases of the junction unmatched. This CDR3 spans 16 amino acids. From germline, CDR1 is MDHEN and CDR2 SYDVKM. This chain's CDR3 is CASRSSGTALTGELFF. The CDR3 DNA sequence: TGTGCCAGCAGGTCGTCCGGGACAGCCCTCACCGGGGAGCTGTTTTTT.

The chain uses TRBV19 and TRBJ2-7; TRBD1 is a possible D gene (5 bases). Germline assignment: CDR1 LNHDA and CDR2 SQIVND (reference sequence). With 5 bases removed from V and 0 bases from J, the gap between germline ends came to 14 bases. This CDR3 region has 15 residues. The CDR3 protein is CASSPTEESSYEQYF. CDR3 DNA: TGTGCCAGTAGTCCGACAGAGGAGAGCTCCTACGAGCAGTACTTC.

The V call is TRBV2, the J call TRBJ2-1, with 7 bases fitting TRBD2. Unmatched junction bases numbered 3, after V lost 6 bases and J lost 10 bases. This CDR3 has 11 amino acids. Germline V gene lookup returns CDR1 SNHLY and CDR2 FYNNEI. The CDR3 bases are TGTGCCAGCAGCGAGGGAGGGGAGCAGTTCTTC. Protein sequence: CASSEGGEQFF. Together with reference TRBV2 and TRBJ2-1, the CDR3 gives the full variable domain: EPEVTQTPSHQVTQMGQEVILRCVPISNHLYFYWYRQILGQKVEFLVSFYNNEISEKSEIFDDQFSVERPDGSNFTLKIRSTKLEDSAMYFCASSEGGEQFFGPGTRLTVL.

The rearrangement uses TRBV9 and TRBJ2-3, with TRBD2 matching 10 bases. CDR3 length: 15 residues. Germline loops: CDR1 SGDLS, CDR2 YYNGEE. V lost 4 bases and J lost 2; bases outside the gene matches: 4. The CDR3 loop reads CASSIGLAATDTQYF. The CDR3 DNA reads as TGTGCCAGCAGCATCGGACTAGCGGCCACAGATACGCAGTATTTT.

The chain uses TRBV6-5 and TRBJ1-2; 10 bases map to TRBD1. The J segment lost 2 bases and the V segment lost 5 bases, leaving 2 bases of the junction unmatched. CDR1 and CDR2 from the germline V gene are MNHEY and SVGAGI. The CDR3 extends over 14 amino acids. The CDR3 region has the DNA TGTGCCAGCAGTAGACAGGGGGCCAACTATGGCTACACCTTC. Its translation: CASSRQGANYGYTF.

V is TRBV7-9 and J is TRBJ1-1; no clear D. Germline V gives CDR1 SEHNR, CDR2 FQNEAQ (reference sequence). Trimming left V 3 bases short and J 7 bases short, with 9 bases between. The CDR3 is 12 residues long. Here the CDR3 reads CASSLPGDEAFF. In DNA form, the CDR3 reads TGTGCCAGCAGCTTGCCTGGAGATGAAGCTTTCTTT. Complete variable domain (other parts from reference TRBV7-9 and TRBJ1-1): DTGVSQNPRHKITKRGQNVTFRCDPISEHNRLYWYRQTLGQGPEFLTYFQNEAQLEKSRLLSDRFSAERPKGSFSTLEIQRTEQGDSAMYLCASSLPGDEAFFGQGTRLTVV.

The rearrangement uses TRBV7-2 and TRBJ2-1, with 9 bases fitting TRBD1. This CDR3 is built from 15 residues. The V segment lost 6 bases and the J segment 8 bases; nucleotides outside the gene matches: 11. Germline V gene sequence: CDR1 SGHTA, CDR2 FQGNSA. This chain's CDR3 is CASRRQGVPIDEQFF. As DNA, the CDR3 is TGTGCCAGCAGACGACAGGGGGTCCCCATCGATGAGCAGTTCTTC.

This clone was picked up one time. V is TRBV3-1 (or the pseudogene TRBV3-2) and J is TRBJ2-3; perhaps TRBD1 as D (5 bases). Trimming left V 3 bases short and J 4 bases short, with 11 bases between. Germline assignment: CDR1 LGHDT and CDR2 YNNKEL (reference sequence). The CDR3 extends over 14 amino acids. The DNA for the CDR3 is TGTGCCAGCAGCCATGGATCCAGGGCAGATACGCAGTATTTT. Translation gives CASSHGSRADTQYF.

The chain employs TRBV28 and TRBJ1-1, with 7 nucleotides matching TRBD1. Trimming at V came to 3 bases and at J to 1 base, leaving 2 bases not matched to a gene. Germline V lookup: CDR1 MDHEN, CDR2 SYDVKM. CDR3 length equals 14 residues. The CDR3 nucleotides are TGTGCCAGCAGTTTGCCAGGGGGGAACACTGAAGCTTTCTTT. It codes for CASSLPGGNTEAFF.

This sequence joins TRBV5-5 and TRBJ1-4; 9 nucleotides match TRBD1. Per the germline V gene, CDR1 is SGHKS and CDR2 is YYEKEE (reference sequence). The ends lost 5 bases at V and 7 bases at J; junction bases unmatched: 6. The CDR3 runs to 14 residues. CDR3 loop: CASRTGTGPEKLFF. CDR3 bases: TGTGCCAGCAGAACCGGGACAGGGCCTGAAAAACTGTTTTTT.

V gene TRBV12-3 or TRBV12-4 combines with J gene TRBJ2-3, with TRBD2 as a possible D gene (6 bases). This CDR3 region has 12 residues. The ends were cut back, 10 bases at V and 2 bases at J, with 10 bases in the middle. The CDR3 DNA sequence: TGTGCCACCCGGACTAACACAGATACGCAGTATTTT. This gives the protein CATRTNTDTQYF.

This clone has a handful of counts. V and J are TRBV6-5 and TRBJ1-3, with a possible D match to TRBD1 (5 bases). CDR1 and CDR2 from the germline V gene are MNHEY and SVGAGI. This CDR3 comprises 16 residues. Trimming shortened V by 0 bases and J by 0 bases, and 9 bases separated the two germline ends. CDR3 region: CASSYSGGLSGNTIYF. CDR3 sequence (DNA): TGTGCCAGCAGTTACTCGGGGGGTCTCTCTGGAAACACCATATATTTT.

The chain carries TRBV28 and TRBJ2-7; D is ambiguous. Trimming pared 5 bases from V and 4 bases from J, leaving 6 bases between. The length of the CDR3 is 11 residues. From germline, CDR1 is MDHEN and CDR2 SYDVKM. The CDR3 region is CASSRQYEQYF. DNA for the CDR3: TGTGCCAGCAGTCGCCAGTACGAGCAGTACTTC.